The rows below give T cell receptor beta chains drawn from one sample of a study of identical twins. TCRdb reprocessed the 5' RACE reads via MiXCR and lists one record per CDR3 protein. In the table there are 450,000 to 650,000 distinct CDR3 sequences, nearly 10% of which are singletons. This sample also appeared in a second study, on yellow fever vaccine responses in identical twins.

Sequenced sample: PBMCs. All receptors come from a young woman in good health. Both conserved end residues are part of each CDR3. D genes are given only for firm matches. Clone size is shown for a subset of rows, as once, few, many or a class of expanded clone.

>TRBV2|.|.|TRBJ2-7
CASSEWQGYEQYF
TGTGCCAGCAGTGAATGGCAGGGCTACGAGCAGTACTTC
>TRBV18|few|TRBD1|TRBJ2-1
CASSPGQGQSPNEQFF
TGTGCCAGCTCACCCGGACAGGGTCAAAGTCCCAATGAGCAGTTCTTC
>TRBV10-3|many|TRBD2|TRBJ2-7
CAISESISRLAGDWQYF
TGTGCCATCAGTGAATCGATAAGCAGACTAGCGGGGGATTGGCAGTACTTC
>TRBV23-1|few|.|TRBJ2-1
CASTSQQQSSYNEQFF
TGCGCCAGCACCAGCCAGCAACAGAGCTCCTACAATGAGCAGTTCTTC
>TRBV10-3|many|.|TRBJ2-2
CATQASGTGELFF
TGTGCCACCCAGGCTTCGGGGACCGGGGAGCTGTTTTTT
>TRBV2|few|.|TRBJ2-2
CASSAGQGAATGELFF
TGTGCCAGCAGTGCCGGCCAGGGAGCCGCCACCGGGGAGCTGTTTTTT
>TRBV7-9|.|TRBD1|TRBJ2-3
CASSGRDSPDTQYF
TGTGCCAGCAGCGGTCGGGACAGCCCAGATACGCAGTATTTT
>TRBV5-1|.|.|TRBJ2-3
CASSLAYRELSDTQYF
TGCGCCAGCAGCTTGGCGTACAGGGAATTGTCAGATACGCAGTATTTT
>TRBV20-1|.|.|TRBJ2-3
CSAPGSARTDTQYF
TGCAGTGCCCCCGGGAGCGCCCGCACAGATACGCAGTATTTT
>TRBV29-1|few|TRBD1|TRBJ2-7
CSVLDRADSYEQYF
TGCAGCGTTTTAGACAGGGCCGATTCCTACGAGCAGTACTTC
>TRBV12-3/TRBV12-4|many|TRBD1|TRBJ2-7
CASSSGTGLFVEQYF
TGTGCCAGCAGTTCCGGGACAGGCCTATTCGTAGAGCAGTACTTC
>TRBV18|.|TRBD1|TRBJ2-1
CASSPGTGGLRSYNEQFF
TGTGCCAGCTCACCCGGGACAGGGGGTTTGAGGTCCTACAATGAGCAGTTCTTC
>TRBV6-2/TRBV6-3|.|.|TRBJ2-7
CASSLPDSSYEQYF
TGTGCCAGCAGTCTCCCCGATAGCTCCTACGAGCAGTACTTC
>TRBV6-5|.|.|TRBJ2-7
CASSYGDTRPYEQYF
TGTGCCAGCAGTTACGGGGACACTCGTCCCTACGAGCAGTACTTC
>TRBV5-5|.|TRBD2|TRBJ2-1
CASSTTSGSRDEQFF
TGTGCCAGCAGCACGACTAGCGGGAGTCGAGATGAGCAGTTCTTC
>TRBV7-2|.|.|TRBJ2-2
CASSLFWGANTGELFF
TGTGCCAGCAGCTTATTTTGGGGGGCGAACACCGGGGAGCTGTTTTTT
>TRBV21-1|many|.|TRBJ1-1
CASSNQGKDTEAFF
TGTGCCAGCAGCAACCAGGGGAAGGACACTGAAGCTTTCTTT
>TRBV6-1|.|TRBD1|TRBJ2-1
CASRPGQGSYNEQFF
TGTGCCAGCAGACCGGGACAGGGTTCCTACAATGAGCAGTTCTTC
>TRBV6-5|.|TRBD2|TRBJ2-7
CASWGGYEQYF
TGTGCCAGCTGGGGGGGCTACGAGCAGTACTTC
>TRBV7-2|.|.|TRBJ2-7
CASSSEGGPYEQYF
TGTGCCAGCAGCTCCGAGGGGGGGCCTTACGAGCAGTACTTC
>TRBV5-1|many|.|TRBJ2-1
CASSLDMGYNEQFF
TGCGCCAGCAGCCTCGATATGGGGTACAATGAGCAGTTCTTC
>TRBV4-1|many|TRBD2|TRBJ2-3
CASSPKAGTGTDTQYF
TGCGCCAGCAGCCCAAAAGCGGGGACCGGCACAGATACGCAGTATTTT
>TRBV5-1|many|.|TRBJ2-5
CASSLEGTPLGTQYF
TGCGCCAGCAGCTTGGAGGGGACCCCCCTGGGGACCCAGTACTTC
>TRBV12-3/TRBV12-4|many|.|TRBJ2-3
CASSLQRTDTQYF
TGTGCCAGCAGTTTACAGCGCACAGATACGCAGTATTTT
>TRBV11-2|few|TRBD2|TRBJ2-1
CASSSLLAGAYNEQFF
TGTGCCAGCAGCTCACTACTAGCGGGGGCCTACAATGAGCAGTTCTTC
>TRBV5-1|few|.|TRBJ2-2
CASSLVGFTGELFF
TGCGCCAGCAGCTTGGTCGGTTTCACCGGGGAGCTGTTTTTT
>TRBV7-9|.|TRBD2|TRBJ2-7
CASTRGGVHYEQYF
TGTGCCAGCACCCGGGGGGGGGTCCACTACGAGCAGTACTTC
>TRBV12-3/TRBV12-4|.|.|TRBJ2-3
CASSLVGQPPSTDTQYF
TGTGCCAGCAGTTTAGTAGGACAGCCCCCCAGCACAGATACGCAGTATTTT
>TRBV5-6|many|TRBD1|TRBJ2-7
CASSFPGQTTYEQYF
TGTGCCAGCAGCTTTCCGGGACAGACTACCTACGAGCAGTACTTC
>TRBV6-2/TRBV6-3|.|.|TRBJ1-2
CASSQEKQGRLYGYTF
TGTGCCAGCAGTCAAGAGAAGCAGGGGCGACTCTATGGCTACACCTTC
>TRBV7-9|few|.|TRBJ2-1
CASSSGQRSSYNEQFF
TGTGCCAGCAGTTCTGGACAGCGCAGCTCCTACAATGAGCAGTTCTTC
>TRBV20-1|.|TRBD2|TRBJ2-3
CSARGTSYTDTQYF
TGCAGTGCCCGCGGGACTAGTTACACAGATACGCAGTATTTT
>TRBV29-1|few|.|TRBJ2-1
CSVGGRGGGNEQFF
TGCAGCGTTGGGGGGCGGGGAGGTGGGAATGAGCAGTTCTTC
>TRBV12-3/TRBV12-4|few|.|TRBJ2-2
CASSFYPDTGELFF
TGTGCCAGCAGTTTCTACCCGGACACCGGGGAGCTGTTTTTT
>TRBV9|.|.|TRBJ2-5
CASSKGGSIGSETQYF
TGTGCCAGCAGCAAGGGGGGCTCGATCGGTTCAGAGACCCAGTACTTC
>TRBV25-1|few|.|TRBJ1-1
CATPAPGLGTEAFF
TGTGCCACCCCAGCCCCGGGGCTGGGCACTGAAGCTTTCTTT
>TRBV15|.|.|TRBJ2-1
CATSREARERGGPYNEQFF
TGTGCCACCAGCAGAGAAGCGAGAGAGAGGGGGGGACCCTACAATGAGCAGTTCTTC
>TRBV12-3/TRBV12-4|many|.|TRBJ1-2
CASSFSAGQAYGYTF
TGTGCCAGCAGTTTTTCTGCAGGGCAAGCCTATGGCTACACCTTC
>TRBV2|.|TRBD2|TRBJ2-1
CASSARREKSYNEQFF
TGTGCCAGCAGCGCCAGGCGGGAGAAGTCCTACAATGAGCAGTTCTTC
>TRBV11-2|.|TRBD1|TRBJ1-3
CASSLSTGDRNTIYF
TGTGCCAGCAGCTTATCTACAGGGGACAGAAACACCATATATTTT
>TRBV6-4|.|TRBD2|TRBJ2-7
CASTRGAGETYEQYF
TGTGCCAGCACCCGTGGAGCGGGGGAAACCTACGAGCAGTACTTC
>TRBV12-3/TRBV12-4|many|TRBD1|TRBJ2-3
CASVLGTALTDTQYF
TGTGCCAGCGTCCTCGGGACAGCTCTCACAGATACGCAGTATTTT
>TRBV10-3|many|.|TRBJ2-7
CAITTDRGGSYEQYF
TGTGCCATCACGACCGACAGAGGTGGATCCTACGAGCAGTACTTC
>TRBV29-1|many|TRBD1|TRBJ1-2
CSVSDRVDYGYTF
TGCAGCGTATCCGACAGGGTAGACTATGGCTACACCTTC
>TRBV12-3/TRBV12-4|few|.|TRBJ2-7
CASSPRRAGLAYEQYF
TGTGCCAGCAGCCCACGCCGGGCAGGGTTAGCTTACGAGCAGTACTTC
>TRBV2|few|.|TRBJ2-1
CASSNHDRPYNEQFF
TGTGCCAGCAGTAACCACGACAGGCCCTACAATGAGCAGTTCTTC
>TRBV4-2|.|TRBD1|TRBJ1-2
CASSLSGQGTGGNGYTF
TGTGCCAGCAGCCTTTCAGGTCAGGGGACAGGGGGCAATGGCTACACCTTC
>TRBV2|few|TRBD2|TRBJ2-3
CASIGDSGGASTDTQYF
TGTGCCAGCATCGGCGATAGCGGGGGTGCTAGCACAGATACGCAGTATTTT
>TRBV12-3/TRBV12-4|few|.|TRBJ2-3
CASSLQASLSDTQYF
TGTGCCAGCAGTTTACAGGCTAGCTTATCGGATACGCAGTATTTT